This TCR beta chain is from a study of CD8 T cells in ankylosing spondylitis. The sample holds many counts of this clonotype. Its antigen remains unidentified. Study outcomes and limitations: Earlier reports found some motif variants in synovial fluid and blood in reactive arthritis. Reportedly, significant enrichment of disease-linked clones occurred in matched ankylosing spondylitis synovial fluid. Clones that were linked to disease were CD8+ and were relatively rare in peripheral blood. A TCR beta motif of 7 to 9 highly homologous variants seemed to mark ankylosing spondylitis blood.

The V end was cut by 0 bases, the J end by 7 bases, with 13 bases between. The CDR3 spans 15 residues. A quantitative 5'-RACE method, one with molecular barcodes, was used to make TCR beta libraries. TCRdb fed the 5' RACE reads into MiXCR, producing one record per CDR3 protein. Among over 450,000 distinct CDR3 sequences listed, 9.5% to 15% were seen once. The sample consisted of blood, either unsorted or a sorted T cell fraction (not recorded which). The V and J genes are TRBV12-3 or TRBV12-4 and TRBJ1-5, with D hard to call. This TCR was sampled from a male donor with ankylosing spondylitis. CDR3: CASSLAQGYEQPQHF. The CDR3 region has the DNA TGTGCCAGCAGTTTAGCGCAAGGGTATGAACAGCCCCAGCATTTT.